This TCR beta chain was recorded in a study of blood T cell repertoires in COVID-19. About the study: There were acute and convalescent COVID-19 samples, and they came from the United States, Italy and Spain. T cells, B-cell-depleted T cells, or PBMCs provided the cDNA or gDNA that served as material.

Study processing details: Using reference gene primer amplification, nucleated cell counts were estimated. Profiled with immunoSEQ multiplex PCR; TCRdb holds only in-frame clones, not every one. Clonal size and the V and J genes are those of that table, whereas D and trimming came from the DNA. The sample lists around 70,000 clones, just over 85% seen once, with 1.9% in the top ten. The CDR3 consists of 12 residues. V was pared by 3 bases and J by 8 bases, with 8 bases between. Germline V gene lookup returns CDR1 KGHSH and CDR2 LQKENI. Material for sequencing was peripheral blood. This receptor was identified in an elderly woman with active or convalescent COVID-19. The rearrangement links TRBV18 to TRBJ1-5; D remains unclear. This CDR3 is CASSPTAEPQHF. The CDR3 nucleotides are TGTGCCAGCTCACCTACAGCGGAGCCCCAGCATTTT. Supplemented by reference TRBV18 and TRBJ1-5, the full variable domain reads NAGVMQNPRHLVRRRGQEARLRCSPMKGHSHVYWYRQLPEEGLKFMVYLQKENIIDESGMPKERFSAEFPKEGPSILRIQQVVRGDSAAYFCASSPTAEPQHFGDGTRLSIL.